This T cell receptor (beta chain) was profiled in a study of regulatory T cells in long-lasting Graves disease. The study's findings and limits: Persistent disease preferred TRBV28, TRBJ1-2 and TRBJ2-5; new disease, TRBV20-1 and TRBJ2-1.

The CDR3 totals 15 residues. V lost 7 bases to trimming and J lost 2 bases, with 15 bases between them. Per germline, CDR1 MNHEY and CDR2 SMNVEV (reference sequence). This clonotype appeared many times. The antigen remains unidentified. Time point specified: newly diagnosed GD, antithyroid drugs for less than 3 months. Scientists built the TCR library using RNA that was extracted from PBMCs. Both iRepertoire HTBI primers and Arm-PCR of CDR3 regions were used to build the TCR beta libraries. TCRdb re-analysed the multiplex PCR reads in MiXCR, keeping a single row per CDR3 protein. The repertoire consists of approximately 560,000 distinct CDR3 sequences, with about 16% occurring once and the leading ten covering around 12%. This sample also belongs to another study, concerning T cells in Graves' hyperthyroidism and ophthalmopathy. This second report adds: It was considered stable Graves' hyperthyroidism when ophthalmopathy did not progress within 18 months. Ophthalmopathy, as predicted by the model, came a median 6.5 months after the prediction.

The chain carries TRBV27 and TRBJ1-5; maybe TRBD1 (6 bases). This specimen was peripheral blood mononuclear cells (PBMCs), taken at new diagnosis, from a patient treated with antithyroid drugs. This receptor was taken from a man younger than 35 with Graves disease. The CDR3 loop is CASNLLGAGNQPQHF. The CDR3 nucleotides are TGTGCCAGCAACCTCCTGGGGGCAGGCAATCAGCCCCAGCATTTT.